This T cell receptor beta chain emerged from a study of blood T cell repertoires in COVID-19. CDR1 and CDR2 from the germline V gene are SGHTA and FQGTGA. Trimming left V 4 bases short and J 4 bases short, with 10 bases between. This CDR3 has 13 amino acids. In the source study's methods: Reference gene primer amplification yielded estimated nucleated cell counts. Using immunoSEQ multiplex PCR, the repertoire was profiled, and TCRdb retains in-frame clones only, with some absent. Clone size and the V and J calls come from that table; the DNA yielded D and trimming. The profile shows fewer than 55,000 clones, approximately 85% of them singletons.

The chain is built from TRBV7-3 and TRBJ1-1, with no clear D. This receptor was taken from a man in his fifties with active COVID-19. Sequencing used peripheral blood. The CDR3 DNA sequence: TGTGCCAGCAGCTCCGACGGCGGCACTGAAGCTTTCTTT. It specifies CASSSDGGTEAFF.